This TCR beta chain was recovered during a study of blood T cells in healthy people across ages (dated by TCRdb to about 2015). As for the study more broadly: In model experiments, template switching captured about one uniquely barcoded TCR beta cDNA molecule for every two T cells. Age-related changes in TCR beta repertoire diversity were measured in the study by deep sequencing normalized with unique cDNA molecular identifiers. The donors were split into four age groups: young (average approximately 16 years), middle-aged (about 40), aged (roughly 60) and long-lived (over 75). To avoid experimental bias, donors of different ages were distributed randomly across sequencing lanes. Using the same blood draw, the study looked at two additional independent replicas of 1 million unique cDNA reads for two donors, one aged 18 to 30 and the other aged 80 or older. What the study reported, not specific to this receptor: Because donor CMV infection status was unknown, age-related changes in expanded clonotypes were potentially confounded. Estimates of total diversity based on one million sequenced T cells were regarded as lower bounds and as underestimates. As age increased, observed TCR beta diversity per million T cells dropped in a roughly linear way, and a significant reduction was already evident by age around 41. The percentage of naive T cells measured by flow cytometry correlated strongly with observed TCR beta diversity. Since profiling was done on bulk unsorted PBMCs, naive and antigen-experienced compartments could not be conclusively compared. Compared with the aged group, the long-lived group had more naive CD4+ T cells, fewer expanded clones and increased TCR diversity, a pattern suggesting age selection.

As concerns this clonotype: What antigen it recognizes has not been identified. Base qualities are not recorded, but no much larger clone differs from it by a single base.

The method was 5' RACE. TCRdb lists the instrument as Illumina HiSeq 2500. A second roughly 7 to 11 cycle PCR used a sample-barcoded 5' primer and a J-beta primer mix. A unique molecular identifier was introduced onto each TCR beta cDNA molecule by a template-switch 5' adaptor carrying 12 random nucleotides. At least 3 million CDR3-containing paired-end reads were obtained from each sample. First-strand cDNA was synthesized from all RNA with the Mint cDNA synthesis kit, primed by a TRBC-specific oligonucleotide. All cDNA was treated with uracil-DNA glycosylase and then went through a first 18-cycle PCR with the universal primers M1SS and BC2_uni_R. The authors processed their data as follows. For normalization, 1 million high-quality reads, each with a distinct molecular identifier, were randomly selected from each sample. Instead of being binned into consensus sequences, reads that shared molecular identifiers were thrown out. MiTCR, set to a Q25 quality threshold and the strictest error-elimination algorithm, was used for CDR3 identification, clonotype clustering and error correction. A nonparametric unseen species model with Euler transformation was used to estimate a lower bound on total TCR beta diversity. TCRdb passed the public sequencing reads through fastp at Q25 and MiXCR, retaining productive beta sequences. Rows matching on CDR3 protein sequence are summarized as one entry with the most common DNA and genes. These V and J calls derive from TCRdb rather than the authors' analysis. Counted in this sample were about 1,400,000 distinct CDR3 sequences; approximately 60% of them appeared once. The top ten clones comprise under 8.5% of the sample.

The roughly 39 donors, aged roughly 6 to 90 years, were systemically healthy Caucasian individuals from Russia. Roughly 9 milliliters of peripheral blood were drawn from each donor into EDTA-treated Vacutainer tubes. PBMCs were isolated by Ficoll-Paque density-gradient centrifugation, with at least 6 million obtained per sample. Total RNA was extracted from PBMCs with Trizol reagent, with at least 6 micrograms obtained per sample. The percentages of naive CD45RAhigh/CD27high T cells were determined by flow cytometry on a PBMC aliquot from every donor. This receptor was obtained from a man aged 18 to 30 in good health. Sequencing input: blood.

The CDR3 region reads CASSQRAGPPKRAFF. The DNA sequence is TGTGCCAGCAGTCAAAGAGCAGGGCCTCCCAAGAGAGCTTTCTTT. The chain is made from TRBV6-5 and TRBJ1-1; a tentative D call is TRBD1 (5 bases match). From the cysteine through the phenylalanine, the CDR3 covers 15 amino acids. Of all the DNA, just the CDR3 is kept, 45 bases in frame from base 1. CDR1 and CDR2 (MNHEY, SVGAGI) derive from the germline V gene. A distance of 23 bases separates the germline ends of V and J, which lose 5 bases and 10 bases respectively.